The sequence of this TCR beta chain was determined in a study of blood T cell repertoires in COVID-19. Generated by immunoSEQ multiplex PCR, the TCRdb table keeps only in-frame clones and is missing some. Among over 450,000 clones listed, roughly 91% were seen once. Specimen: peripheral blood. The source is a woman aged 50 to 60 with COVID-19, enrolled during active disease.

CDR3 bases: TGTGCCAGCAGCTCGGGGACAGGGTGGTGGCATGGCTACACCTTC. It encodes CASSSGTGWWHGYTF. This rearrangement joins TRBV5-4 to TRBJ1-2; 9 nucleotides match TRBD1. Germline CDR1 is SGHNT and CDR2 is YYREEE (reference sequence). The length of the CDR3 is 15 residues. The V and J ends lost 3 bases and 6 bases, in that order; junction bases with no gene match: 9. The whole variable domain, filled in from reference TRBV5-4 and TRBJ1-2, reads ETGVTQSPTHLIKTRGQQVTLRCSSQSGHNTVSWYQQALGQGPQFIFQYYREEENGRGNFPPRFSGLQFPNYSSELNVNALELDDSALYLCASSSGTGWWHGYTFGSGTRLTVV.